What follows are 24 T cell receptor beta chains derived from one specimen sequenced in a study of CD8+ T cells in alopecia areata. Treatment specified: oral pan-JAK inhibitor, 5-10 mg twice daily. RNA, once extracted, was reverse transcribed into cDNA for use as the sequencing template. Here immunoSEQ multiplex PCR was the method, and the copy in TCRdb shows in-frame clones only, minus some. In the table there are roughly 100,000 clones, approximately 90% of which are singletons. This specimen was CD8+ T cells sorted from blood, taken between weeks 30 and 35, from a patient treated with tofacitinib. The source is a human donor with alopecia areata.

This chain connects TRBV29-1 to TRBJ2-7; D might be TRBD1 (5 bases). The germline V gene has CDR1 SQVTM and CDR2 ANQGSEA. V shed 0 bases and J shed 3 bases, with 9 bases lying between them. The CDR3 runs to 13 residues. CDR3 nucleotide sequence: TGCAGCGTTGAAGACAGGGATCACTACGAGCAGTACTTC. This sequence encodes CSVEDRDHYEQYF.

The V call is TRBV5-1, the J call TRBJ2-7, with TRBD1 identical over 7 bases. The V and J ends lost 1 base and 3 bases, in that order; junction bases with no gene match: 4. The CDR3 is 14 amino acids. Germline loops: CDR1 SGHRS, CDR2 YFSETQ. The CDR3 DNA reads as TGCGCCAGCAGCTTGAGGACAGGCTACTACGAGCAGTACTTC. It translates to CASSLRTGYYEQYF.

This chain uses TRBV29-1 with TRBJ2-1; TRBD2 agrees at 12 bases. The ends lost 8 bases at V and 0 bases at J; junction bases unmatched: 11. The germline V gene encodes CDR1 SQVTM and CDR2 ANQGSEA. CDR3 length: 17 residues. CDR3 sequence (DNA): TGCAGCTTTAGACTAGCGGGAGCCCGATTCTCCTACAATGAGCAGTTCTTC. This sequence encodes CSFRLAGARFSYNEQFF.

The chain links TRBV7-9 to TRBJ2-6; a weak D match, TRBD1 (5 bases). This CDR3 is built from 15 residues. Trimming left V 5 bases short and J 0 bases short, with 8 bases between. CDR1 is SEHNR and CDR2 is FQNEAQ in the germline V gene (reference sequence). The CDR3 loop is CASSRQSSGANVLTF. Written as DNA, the CDR3 is TGTGCCAGCAGCCGACAGAGCTCTGGGGCCAACGTCCTGACTTTC.

The rearrangement links TRBV29-1 to TRBJ2-1; 10 bases match TRBD1. Germline CDR1 reads SQVTM; CDR2 reads ANQGSEA. The CDR3 is 18 residues long. J was trimmed by 4 bases and V by 6 bases; bases with no gene match: 18. The CDR3 bases are TGCAGCGTCACCCGGGACAGGGGAGCAGTACATGGGTACAATGAGCAGTTCTTC. Translation: CSVTRDRGAVHGYNEQFF.

The chain carries TRBV9 and TRBJ2-3, with D tentatively TRBD2 (8 bases). The CDR3 runs 14 residues. The germline CDR1 and CDR2 sequences are SGDLS and YYNGEE. Trimming stripped 4 bases from V and 4 bases from J, with 13 bases between. The CDR3 bases are TGTGCCAGCAGCTATAGCGGGACAGCAGATACGCAGTATTTT. This translates into CASSYSGTADTQYF.

The chain carries TRBV27 and TRBJ2-1; possibly TRBD1 for D (5 bases). V lost 4 bases and J lost 7, with 5 bases in between. Germline V gives CDR1 MNHEY, CDR2 SMNVEV (reference sequence). There are 11 residues in the CDR3. CDR3 in amino acids: CASSSGNEQFF. The CDR3 nucleotides read TGTGCCAGCAGTTCAGGGAATGAGCAGTTCTTC.

V gene TRBV27 combines with J gene TRBJ1-6; D is unclear. The germline V gene has CDR1 MNHEY and CDR2 SMNVEV (reference sequence). The CDR3 has 16 residues. V dropped 2 bases and J dropped 0 bases, with 8 bases sitting between them. The CDR3 loop is CASSLTGLSYNSPLHF. The CDR3 DNA follows: TGTGCCAGCAGTTTAACCGGGCTCTCCTATAATTCACCCCTCCACTTT.

This chain joins TRBV30 and TRBJ2-3, with D possibly matching TRBD2 (6 bases). Trimming cost V 2 bases and J 2 bases, with 17 bases left between them. Germline V gene sequence: CDR1 GTSNPN, CDR2 SVGIG (reference sequence). The CDR3 runs 16 residues. Written as DNA, the CDR3 is TGTGCCTGGAGTACTTTAGCGGAGTCCGTCACAGATACGCAGTATTTT. Translating gives CAWSTLAESVTDTQYF.

The V gene is TRBV6-6, the J gene TRBJ1-1; D gene unclear. The germline gives CDR1 MNHNY, CDR2 SVGAGI (reference sequence). Trimming pared 6 bases from V and 0 bases from J, leaving 17 bases between. CDR3 size: 16 residues. The CDR3 DNA reads as TGTGCCAGCAGCCCTGGACCATACAAAATGAACACTGAAGCTTTCTTT. Residues: CASSPGPYKMNTEAFF.

This chain connects TRBV28 to TRBJ2-5; 9 bases align to TRBD1. Trimming took 6 bases from V and 2 from J; bases not matched to a gene: 16. There are 18 residues in the CDR3. CDR1 is MDHEN, CDR2 SYDVKM, per germline. This chain's CDR3 is CASSSHGQGLLGQETQYF. The CDR3, as DNA: TGTGCCAGCAGCTCCCACGGACAGGGGCTTCTAGGGCAAGAGACCCAGTACTTC.

This chain connects TRBV28 to TRBJ2-2; TRBD2 aligns across 8 bases. CDR3 size: 15 residues. The germline CDR1 and CDR2 sequences are MDHEN and SYDVKM. V was clipped by 8 bases and J by 5 bases; unmatched bases: 10. The CDR3 coding sequence is TGTGCCAGCGGCCAACTAGCGGAGACGACCGGGGAGCTGTTTTTT. This encodes CASGQLAETTGELFF.

The rearrangement joins TRBV7-6 to TRBJ2-7; D is undetermined. The germline V and J ends were trimmed by 1 base and 3 bases, with 7 bases remaining between them. The germline gives CDR1 SGHVS, CDR2 FNYEAQ. This CDR3 is built from 13 residues. DNA of the CDR3: TGTGCCAGCAGCTTAGATGACAACTACGAGCAGTACTTC. The encoded protein is CASSLDDNYEQYF.

This rearrangement joins TRBV9 to TRBJ1-6; 7 nucleotides match TRBD1. Trimming took 4 bases from V and 5 from J; bases not matched to a gene: 3. There are 14 residues in the CDR3. CDR1 SGDLS and CDR2 YYNGEE come from the germline V gene. CDR3 DNA sequence: TGTGCCAGCAGCCCCACAGGGGATAATTCACCCCTCCACTTT. This sequence encodes CASSPTGDNSPLHF.

This clone has only a few counts. V usage is TRBV27 and J usage is TRBJ2-7; D perhaps matches TRBD1 (6 bases). Germline V gene sequence: CDR1 MNHEY, CDR2 SMNVEV (reference sequence). V lost 5 bases and J lost 1, with 18 bases in between. The CDR3 sequence is 16 residues long. CDR3 sequence reads: CASSPLQGSWSYEQYF. The CDR3 DNA sequence: TGTGCCAGCAGTCCGCTACAGGGCTCGTGGTCCTACGAGCAGTACTTC.

This chain connects TRBV27 to TRBJ2-7; 9 bases are shared with TRBD1. This CDR3 region has 13 residues. Losses at the gene ends were 5 bases for V and 7 bases for J; bases not matched to a gene: 6. CDR1 MNHEY and CDR2 SMNVEV come from the germline V gene (reference sequence). The CDR3 here is CASSPGTGTEQYF. In nucleotides, the CDR3 is TGTGCCAGCAGTCCCGGGACAGGGACTGAGCAGTACTTC.

The rearrangement uses TRBV27 and TRBJ2-1; D gene unclear. V shed 5 bases and J shed 0 bases, with 5 bases lying between them. CDR1 is MNHEY and CDR2 is SMNVEV in the germline V gene (reference sequence). The length of the CDR3 is 13 residues. CDR3 sequence: CASSISSYNEQFF. The CDR3 bases are TGTGCCAGCAGTATAAGCTCCTACAATGAGCAGTTCTTC.

The V call is TRBV7-3, the J call TRBJ2-2; 9 positions agree with TRBD2. Unmatched junction bases numbered 8, after V lost 0 bases and J lost 6 bases. The CDR3 loop spans 17 amino acids. Germline CDR1 and CDR2: SGHTA and FQGTGA. The CDR3 DNA reads as TGTGCCAGCAGCTTAACTCCGGGACTAGCTGATTCCGGGGAGCTGTTTTTT. The encoded protein is CASSLTPGLADSGELFF.

The chain employs TRBV29-1 and TRBJ2-7; 11 bases match TRBD1. Germline assignment: CDR1 SQVTM and CDR2 ANQGSEA. Trimming at V came to 5 bases and at J to 2 bases, leaving 2 bases not matched to a gene. CDR3 length equals 13 residues. The CDR3 region is CSVPGQGAYEQYF. In DNA form, the CDR3 reads TGCAGCGTTCCGGGACAGGGGGCCTACGAGCAGTACTTC.

This clone was seen a few times. The CDR3 here is CASSSDSTDTQYF. CDR3 nucleotide sequence: TGCGCCAGCAGCTCGGACAGCACAGATACGCAGTATTTT. The chain recombines TRBV5-1 with TRBJ2-3; unclear D gene. With 3 bases removed from V and 0 bases from J, the gap between germline ends came to 5 bases. Germline V CDR1 and CDR2: SGHRS, YFSETQ. This CDR3 region has 13 residues.

The chain carries TRBV11-2 and TRBJ2-3; TRBD2 might be the D (5 bases). V shed 1 base and J shed 4 bases, with 6 bases lying between them. The CDR3 has 13 amino acids. The germline gives CDR1 SGHAT, CDR2 FQNNGV. The DNA for the CDR3 is TGTGCCAGCAGCTTAGTCGGGGCAGATACGCAGTATTTT. This sequence encodes CASSLVGADTQYF.

This chain connects TRBV11-2 to TRBJ1-3, with 10 nucleotides matching TRBD1. Germline trimming cut 5 bases from V and 1 base from J; bases unmatched to any gene: 5. The CDR3 extends over 16 amino acids. Germline loops: CDR1 SGHAT, CDR2 FQNNGV. CDR3 sequence (DNA): TGTGCCAGCAGCCCCCGGGACAGGGGATCTGGAAACACCATATATTTT. Translating it yields CASSPRDRGSGNTIYF.

The chain couples TRBV10-3 to TRBJ2-1; TRBD2 agrees at 7 bases. This CDR3 has 16 amino acids. V lost 3 bases, J lost 3 bases, and 8 bases stayed unmatched. Germline CDR1 is ENHRY and CDR2 is SYGVKD. In DNA, the CDR3 is TGTGCCATCAGTGACCCTAGCGGAGGACTCTACAATGAGCAGTTCTTC. It specifies CAISDPSGGLYNEQFF.

For this clone: The DNA is omitted, as the CDR3 cannot be located on it reliably, and the CDR3 follows TCRdb's listing. This chain joins TRBV19 and TRBJ1-2; whether TRBD1, the table's D call, matches the DNA was not checked. CDR1 and CDR2 (germline): LNHDA, SQIVND (reference sequence). The CDR3 length is 16 residues, termini included. CDR3 sequence: CASSISVQGSNYGYTF.